Presented here are 21 T cell receptor beta chains from one specimen sequenced in a study of cytomegalovirus exposure and HLA in healthy donors. Primers included in the PCR were 60 Vbeta and 13 Jbeta primers. Clones were read by immunoSEQ multiplex PCR, and TCRdb kept only the in-frame ones, dropping some. The profile shows roughly 99,000 clones, less than 80% of them singletons. Source material: PBMCs. Receptors were obtained from a man in his thirties or forties in good health and CMV-seronegative.

Written as DNA, the CDR3 is TGTGCCAGCAGTGAAGCGCAGAGGAACAATTCACCCCTCCACTTT. Protein: CASSEAQRNNSPLHF. The chain couples TRBV2 to TRBJ1-6; D unclear. Germline lookup yields CDR1 SNHLY and CDR2 FYNNEI. V lost 0 bases, J lost 7 bases, and 10 bases lay in between. The CDR3 extends over 15 amino acids.

This clone was detected only a few times. This chain uses TRBV10-3 with TRBJ2-1; 10 nucleotides line up with TRBD2. The V segment lost 6 bases and the J segment 5 bases; nucleotides outside the gene matches: 7. The CDR3 has 15 amino acids. CDR1 is ENHRY, CDR2 SYGVKD, per germline. Written as DNA, the CDR3 is TGTGCCATCAGCAAACGGACTAGCGGTAACAATGAGCAGTTCTTC. It specifies CAISKRTSGNNEQFF.

Worth noting for this clone: Relative to the germline gene, one junction end is altered; a read error may explain this. The chain uses TRBV7-9 and TRBJ2-7; TRBD1 might be the D (5 bases). Germline loops: CDR1 SEHNR, CDR2 FQNEAQ (reference sequence). The CDR3 covers 15 residues. CDR3 sequence: CSSSLAPRAAYEQYF. The CDR3 DNA is TGTTCCAGCAGCTTAGCCCCCAGGGCGGCCTACGAGCAGTACTTC.

The rearrangement uses TRBV28 and TRBJ1-3; no definite D call. The V gene lost 7 bases and the J gene lost 0 bases, with 10 bases spanning the gap. The germline gives CDR1 MDHEN, CDR2 SYDVKM. The CDR3 extends over 14 amino acids. The CDR3 here is CASTHASSGNTIYF. Here the CDR3 DNA reads TGTGCCAGCACCCATGCCAGCTCTGGAAACACCATATATTTT.

V gene TRBV30 combines with J gene TRBJ1-1, with D possibly TRBD1 on 5 matching bases. CDR1 GTSNPN and CDR2 SVGIG come from the germline V gene (reference sequence). V was trimmed by 7 bases and J by 5 bases, leaving 17 bases between them. This CDR3 has 13 amino acids. CDR3 DNA: TGTGCCTACCAAGGGGAGGCGGTTACTGAAGCTTTCTTT. Its translation: CAYQGEAVTEAFF.

The V gene is TRBV9, the J gene TRBJ2-7; TRBD2 matches at 10 bases. The CDR3 length is 15 residues. With 0 bases clipped from V and 10 bases from J, the junction kept 10 bases outside the gene matches. In germline, CDR1 is SGDLS, CDR2 YYNGEE. The CDR3 region has the DNA TGTGCCAGCAGCGTAGAGAGTGTTAGCGGGGGGCCTCAGTACTTC. This sequence encodes CASSVESVSGGPQYF.

J is TRBJ2-3 and V is TRBV5-5; 7 nucleotides line up with TRBD1. The CDR3 contains 14 residues. Looked up from germline, CDR1 is SGHKS and CDR2 is YYEKEE (reference sequence). The V segment lost 3 bases and the J segment 2 bases; nucleotides outside the gene matches: 3. CDR3 region: CASSSGTDTDTQYF. In DNA, the CDR3 is TGTGCCAGCAGCTCCGGGACAGACACAGATACGCAGTATTTT.

V usage is TRBV7-9 and J usage is TRBJ2-3, with 12 bases that match TRBD2. There are 18 residues in the CDR3. The V segment lost 4 bases and the J segment 4 bases; nucleotides outside the gene matches: 12. Germline V CDR1 and CDR2: SEHNR, FQNEAQ (reference sequence). DNA for the CDR3: TGTGCCAGCAGCTCGTCTAGCGGGAGGGCCTCAATCTCAGATACGCAGTATTTT. This codes for CASSSSSGRASISDTQYF.

This clone came up a few times. The CDR3 here is CATLTSGGSDTQYF. The CDR3 region has the DNA TGTGCCACCCTCACTAGCGGGGGATCAGATACGCAGTATTTT. V is TRBV27 and J is TRBJ2-3; TRBD2 matches at 11 bases. The CDR3 consists of 14 residues. Germline trimming cut 10 bases from V and 4 bases from J; bases unmatched to any gene: 7. Germline V gene lookup returns CDR1 MNHEY and CDR2 SMNVEV (reference sequence).

The rearrangement joins TRBV5-5 to TRBJ1-1; 7 bases fit TRBD1. The CDR3 spans 15 residues. Losses at the gene ends were 6 bases for V and 7 bases for J; bases not matched to a gene: 15. Germline CDR1 SGHKS, CDR2 YYEKEE (reference sequence). The CDR3 loop reads CASTPSRGGSVEAFF. CDR3 bases: TGTGCCAGCACCCCTTCCCGAGGGGGCTCGGTTGAAGCTTTCTTT.

The chain couples TRBV27 to TRBJ1-1; TRBD1 matches 9 bases. This CDR3 has 16 amino acids. The germline V gene has CDR1 MNHEY and CDR2 SMNVEV (reference sequence). The junction had 10 bases not matched to a gene; V was cut back by 8 bases and J by 0 bases. The CDR3 DNA follows: TGTGCCAGCTTAGATACGGGGACAGGGATGAACACTGAAGCTTTCTTT. This encodes CASLDTGTGMNTEAFF.

V and J are TRBV7-2 and TRBJ2-1; the match to TRBD2 covers 7 bases. This CDR3 has 18 residues. The V gene end was trimmed by 1 base and the J gene end by 0 bases; junction bases not matched to a gene: 9. Germline values: CDR1 SGHTA, CDR2 FQGNSA. The CDR3 DNA reads TGTGCCAGCAGCTTAGTGGGGGGGGGTGCAAGCTCCTACAATGAGCAGTTCTTC. Amino acids: CASSLVGGGASSYNEQFF.

The chain employs TRBV7-3 and TRBJ2-6, with TRBD1 identical over 8 bases. CDR1 and CDR2 (germline): SGHTA, FQGTGA. V gave up 5 bases and J gave up 2 bases; unmatched junction bases: 2. The CDR3 has 15 residues. Here the CDR3 reads CASSADRAGANVLTF. The CDR3 DNA sequence: TGTGCCAGCAGCGCGGACAGGGCTGGGGCCAACGTCCTGACTTTC.

The chain carries TRBV10-3 and TRBJ1-2; possibly TRBD1 for D (6 bases). The CDR3 sequence is 12 residues long. V lost 11 bases and J 0 bases, leaving 10 bases between the germline ends. Germline loops: CDR1 ENHRY, CDR2 SYGVKD. The CDR3 DNA reads as TGTGCCGCCACAGGGACTAACTATGGCTACACCTTC. Protein: CAATGTNYGYTF.

The chain recombines TRBV11-2 with TRBJ2-1; 10 nucleotides line up with TRBD2. This CDR3 has 16 residues. V trimming: 5 bases; J trimming: 5 bases; junction bases outside the gene matches: 9. Germline CDR1 and CDR2: SGHAT and FQNNGV. The DNA of the CDR3 is TGTGCCAGCAGCCCGTCCCGTAGCGGGAGGAACAATGAGCAGTTCTTC. Encoded protein: CASSPSRSGRNNEQFF.

This chain links TRBV10-3 with TRBJ1-1, with 9 bases identical to TRBD1. The CDR3 consists of 14 residues. CDR1 ENHRY and CDR2 SYGVKD come from the germline V gene. The trim removed 10 bases at V and 4 bases at J, leaving 10 bases unmatched. CDR3 region: CATQPGQGSTEAFF. DNA for the CDR3: TGTGCCACCCAACCCGGACAGGGGAGCACTGAAGCTTTCTTT.

In its sample, this clone was seen a few times. The chain recombines TRBV2 with TRBJ1-2; possible D gene TRBD1, 5 bases. The V gene lost 8 bases and the J gene lost 4 bases, with 20 bases spanning the gap. Germline assignment: CDR1 SNHLY and CDR2 FYNNEI. The CDR3 has 15 residues. CDR3 coding DNA: TGTGCCAGCGGGGCCAGCGAGGACGGACCCTATGGCTACACCTTC. Its translation is CASGASEDGPYGYTF.

V is TRBV29-1 and J is TRBJ1-4, with 7 bases lining up with TRBD1. The length of the CDR3 is 13 residues. Per germline, CDR1 SQVTM and CDR2 ANQGSEA. V lost 6 bases and J lost 5; bases outside the gene matches: 6. For the CDR3, the DNA is TGCAGCGTCAGGGGGATTGGAAATGAAAAACTGTTTTTT. Protein: CSVRGIGNEKLFF.

This sequence joins TRBV19 and TRBJ2-7; 10 positions agree with TRBD2. V lost 3 bases, J lost 4 bases, and 9 bases stayed unmatched. The length of the CDR3 is 16 residues. Germline V gene lookup returns CDR1 LNHDA and CDR2 SQIVND (reference sequence). CDR3 coding DNA: TGTGCCAGTAGTATTGCTAGCGGGAGCCTCCCGTACGAGCAGTACTTC. It is translated as CASSIASGSLPYEQYF.

This clone was counted once. The chain uses TRBV5-4 and TRBJ2-7, with 8 bases fitting TRBD2. The J segment lost 6 bases and the V segment lost 0 bases, leaving 5 bases of the junction unmatched. The CDR3 consists of 14 residues. In germline, CDR1 is SGHNT, CDR2 YYREEE (reference sequence). The CDR3 DNA follows: TGTGCCAGCAGCTTGGCCGGGGGGGCCTTCGAGCAGTACTTC. Its protein product is CASSLAGGAFEQYF. Full variable domain (missing parts from reference TRBV5-4 and TRBJ2-7): ETGVTQSPTHLIKTRGQQVTLRCSSQSGHNTVSWYQQALGQGPQFIFQYYREEENGRGNFPPRFSGLQFPNYSSELNVNALELDDSALYLCASSLAGGAFEQYFGPGTRLTVT.

CDR3 loop: CASSESSSGNVYGYTF. In DNA, the CDR3 is TGTGCCAGCAGTGAATCATCCTCAGGGAACGTCTATGGCTACACCTTC. The chain links TRBV6-1 to TRBJ1-2; weak D call: TRBD1 (5 bases). CDR3 size: 16 residues. Germline loops: CDR1 MNHNS, CDR2 SASEGT. V lost 2 bases to trimming and J lost 4 bases, with 17 bases between them.